These T cell receptor beta chains were read from a single sample in a study of cytomegalovirus exposure and HLA in healthy donors. The method was immunoSEQ multiplex PCR; TCRdb's version includes in-frame clones alone and lacks a portion of them. The data show over 120,000 clones, 65% to 90% seen once. The sequenced sample was PBMCs. All receptors derive from a woman in her 30s in good health and CMV-seronegative. The CDR3 runs from the conserved cysteine through the conserved F or W. The D gene is left open where the match is weak. Clone size appears in some rows only: once, few, many, or a class for an expanded clone.

J | size | D | V | DNA | CDR3
TRBJ1-1 | few | TRBD1 | TRBV5-4 | TGTGCCAGCAGCTTGGGGGTGACAGGGGTGGGTACTGAAGCTTTCTTT | CASSLGVTGVGTEAFF
TRBJ2-1 | NA | TRBD2 | TRBV7-6 | TGTGCCAGCAGCGGAGCTAGCGGAGACAATGAGCAGTTCTTC | CASSGASGDNEQFF
TRBJ2-3 | NA | TRBD2 | TRBV5-4 | TGTGCCAGCAGCTTGGGCCTTGGACTAGCGGGGATCACAGATACGCAGTATTTT | CASSLGLGLAGITDTQYF
TRBJ1-3 | NA | NA | TRBV6-5 | TGTGCCAGCAGAGCGGACCGGGGAAACACCATATATTTT | CASRADRGNTIYF
TRBJ2-4 | NA | TRBD1 | TRBV27 | TGTGCCAGCAGTTACCGGACAGGAGCCAAAAACATTCAGTACTTC | CASSYRTGAKNIQYF
TRBJ2-4 | NA | NA | TRBV28 | TGTGCCAGCAGTTTGGGGAGTCCAGAGTGGCAGCGGAACATTCAGTACTTC | CASSLGSPEWQRNIQYF
TRBJ2-3 | NA | NA | TRBV27 | TGTGCCAGCAGTTCGACGGGAGGCACAGATACGCAGTATTTT | CASSSTGGTDTQYF
TRBJ1-1 | NA | TRBD1 | TRBV19 | TGTGCCAGTAGTATACACAGGGGTGAAGCTTTCTTT | CASSIHRGEAFF
TRBJ2-7 | NA | TRBD2 | TRBV7-9 | TGTGCCAGCAGCTTAGGGAAACTAGCGGGAGGGCCCTACGAGCAGTACTTC | CASSLGKLAGGPYEQYF
TRBJ2-7 | NA | NA | TRBV5-4 | TGTGCCAGCAGCGCAGGTCCGCCCTACGAGCAGTACTTC | CASSAGPPYEQYF
TRBJ2-2 | NA | NA | TRBV28 | TGTGCCAGCCTAACGCGGGCAGGGAACACCGGGGAGCTGTTTTTT | CASLTRAGNTGELFF
TRBJ2-5 | NA | NA | TRBV2 | TGTGCCAGCAGTCCCGGGGAGTCACTGACCCAGTACTTC | CASSPGESLTQYF
TRBJ2-7 | NA | NA | TRBV2 | TGTGCCAGCAGTGAAGCGCTTCGTGCCGGGGAGCAGTACTTC | CASSEALRAGEQYF
TRBJ2-3 | NA | TRBD2 | TRBV10-1 | TGCGCCAGCAGTGACCCGTCTCCGACTAGCGGGTACACAGATACGCAGTATTTT | CASSDPSPTSGYTDTQYF
TRBJ1-1 | NA | NA | TRBV20-1 | TGCAGTCCTACGAGAGGGACTGAAGCTTTCTTT | CSPTRGTEAFF